The text below deals with one T cell receptor (beta chain). The sample belongs to a study of T cell responses to AZD1222 COVID-19 vaccine. Profiled with immunoSEQ multiplex PCR; TCRdb holds only in-frame clones, not every one. Of roughly 200,000 clones listed, 80% to 90% were seen once; the top ten hold 6% to 8.5%. Germline lookup yields CDR1 KGHDR and CDR2 SFDVKD. This CDR3 region has 17 residues. V was cut by 0 bases and J by 4 bases, with 16 bases left in between. This chain links TRBV24-1 with TRBJ2-3; tentatively, D is TRBD2 (7 bases). The starting material was peripheral blood, obtained on day 0 of AZD1222 vaccination. The clonotype was recovered from an adult in good health. CDR3 amino acids: CATSDLRGGSSPDTQYF. The CDR3 region has the DNA TGTGCCACCAGTGATTTGAGGGGGGGTAGTAGTCCAGATACGCAGTATTTT.